A selection of T cell receptor beta chains follows, all from one sample in a study of blood T cells in healthy people across ages. TCRdb re-called the 5' RACE reads through MiXCR, storing one row per CDR3 protein. The sample shows approximately 1.5 million distinct CDR3 sequences, 35% to 45% of them seen only once. The sample consisted of blood. The receptor set was obtained from a woman aged 18-30 years in good health. Each CDR3 is given without its conserved first and last residue.

J: TRBJ2-7; V: TRBV20-1; CDR3: SARALVYEQY
J: TRBJ2-6; V: TRBV6-6; CDR3: ASSYSGHSGANVLT
J: TRBJ2-1; V: TRBV9; CDR3: ASSVVLAGVDEQF
J: TRBJ1-1; V: TRBV29-1; CDR3: SAGGVMNTEAF
J: NA; V: TRBV5-1; CDR3: ASSLAAGQYYNEQY
J: TRBJ1-1; V: TRBV7-9; CDR3: ASAQDRVNTEAF
J: TRBJ1-1; V: TRBV6-6; CDR3: ASSYDRESTEAF
J: TRBJ2-3; V: TRBV7-9; CDR3: ASSLVGPGGNTQY
J: TRBJ2-1; V: TRBV7-2; CDR3: ASSTVGGALNEQF
J: TRBJ2-5; V: TRBV5-1; CDR3: ASSLASEQETQY
J: NA; V: TRBV20-1; CDR3: SARGARDLATLGTQY
J: TRBJ2-1; V: TRBV21-1; CDR3: ASSTGDRDYNEQF
J: TRBJ2-1; V: TRBV5-6; CDR3: ASSFQGFDNEQF
J: TRBJ2-1; V: TRBV28; CDR3: ASSLGGWSYNEQF
J: TRBJ1-1; V: TRBV28; CDR3: ASRYRGSGGNTEAF
J: TRBJ2-7; V: TRBV18; CDR3: ASSPGGRDEQY
J: TRBJ1-1; V: TRBV4-1; CDR3: ASKSEGLWTEAF
J: TRBJ2-1; V: TRBV12-3/TRBV12-4; CDR3: TSRNSGINNEQF
J: TRBJ1-2; V: TRBV20-1; CDR3: SARHRDRGLYGYT
J: TRBJ2-3; V: TRBV7-9; CDR3: ASSAAARGTDTQY
J: TRBJ2-1; V: TRBV5-1; CDR3: ASSLEREAVDEQF
J: TRBJ1-2; V: TRBV24-1; CDR3: ATSDRANYGYT
J: TRBJ1-4; V: TRBV6-5; CDR3: ASKDENNEKLF
J: TRBJ2-7; V: TRBV3-1; CDR3: ASSQFTGAYEQY
J: TRBJ2-7; V: TRBV9; CDR3: ASSERVYNEQY
J: TRBJ1-1; V: TRBV19; CDR3: ASSGSGTSVEAF
J: TRBJ2-1; V: TRBV18; CDR3: ASSHNRGNLYNEQF
J: TRBJ1-2; V: TRBV15; CDR3: ATSRDPGGYGYT
J: TRBJ2-1; V: TRBV3-1; CDR3: ASSQEWTSGTNEQF
J: TRBJ1-1; V: TRBV25-1; CDR3: ASRAPGLSTEAF
J: TRBJ1-5; V: TRBV9; CDR3: ASSGGMGSQPQH
J: NA; V: TRBV7-2; CDR3: ASSSSGRVEQY
J: TRBJ2-7; V: TRBV9; CDR3: ASSEGGQSSYEQY
J: TRBJ2-7; V: TRBV20-1; CDR3: SARTSRSIYEQY
J: TRBJ2-3; V: TRBV7-4; CDR3: ASTLGGPPTDTQY
J: TRBJ2-7; V: TRBV10-3; CDR3: AIRGQVTYEQY
J: TRBJ1-5; V: TRBV18; CDR3: ASSRGVTGQPQH
J: TRBJ2-1; V: TRBV29-1; CDR3: SVEEWQGVNNEQF
J: TRBJ2-1; V: TRBV4-3; CDR3: ASSQEGGVNEQF
J: TRBJ1-2; V: TRBV12-3/TRBV12-4; CDR3: ASTRTEGYT
J: TRBJ1-2; V: TRBV3-1; CDR3: ASTPRPFYGYT
J: TRBJ1-2; V: TRBV29-1; CDR3: SVEEEWGYGYT
J: TRBJ2-2; V: TRBV7-2; CDR3: ASSLFGQGITGELF
J: TRBJ2-7; V: TRBV4-3; CDR3: ASSLDWGSGAYEQY
J: TRBJ1-1; V: TRBV29-1; CDR3: SVEEAVSRVGEAF
J: TRBJ2-1; V: TRBV11-2; CDR3: ASRPTGGCEQF
J: TRBJ2-1; V: TRBV10-3; CDR3: AISGYNEQF
J: TRBJ1-2; V: TRBV16; CDR3: ASSQLLGSGYT
J: TRBJ2-3; V: TRBV29-1; CDR3: SVDVGYTTDTQY
J: TRBJ2-1; V: TRBV28; CDR3: ASREGTSVYNEQF
J: TRBJ2-7; V: TRBV20-1; CDR3: SASGSGRVYEQY
J: TRBJ1-1; V: TRBV5-1; CDR3: ASSLEEGSTEAF
J: TRBJ2-5; V: TRBV7-8; CDR3: ASSPPRQAVETQY
J: TRBJ1-2; V: TRBV12-3/TRBV12-4; CDR3: VSTNSGQGVYGYT
J: TRBJ2-5; V: TRBV11-3; CDR3: ASSQGHFGEETQY
J: TRBJ2-7; V: TRBV7-2; CDR3: ASSYSGGVPYEQY
J: TRBJ1-1; V: TRBV12-3/TRBV12-4; CDR3: ASSLDTRNTEAF
J: TRBJ2-6; V: TRBV20-1; CDR3: SASSGRGANVLT
J: TRBJ2-4; V: TRBV7-2; CDR3: ASSSSGGSNIQY